This entry describes one TCR beta chain. As processed by the authors: Estimation of nucleated cell counts was performed using reference gene primer amplification. This table comes from immunoSEQ multiplex PCR, and its TCRdb copy is limited to in-frame clones, with some not included. The V and J calls and clone size are taken from that table; D and trimming were inferred from the DNA. The data hold approximately 190,000 clones, with 82% observed a single time. The sample originates from a study of blood T cell repertoires in COVID-19. Individuals aged about 18 to 89 years were recruited from 20 to 25 US areas. CDR1 is LNHDA, CDR2 SQIVND, per germline (reference sequence). V was pared by 4 bases and J by 10 bases, with 16 bases between. The CDR3 runs 13 residues.

This chain uses TRBV19 with TRBJ1-1, with D tentatively TRBD1 (6 bases). The receptor was derived from a woman in her sixties with acute COVID-19. The sample was PBMCs or T cells enriched from blood (not recorded which). The CDR3 DNA follows: TGTGCCAGTAGTAACAACAGGGCTGGCGGAGCTTTCTTT. Translation: CASSNNRAGGAFF.